This T cell receptor (beta chain) was identified in a study of blood T cell repertoires in COVID-19. The wider study: Samples came from the United States, Italy and Spain, spanning acute and convalescent COVID-19. Sources were T cells, B-cell-depleted T cells, or PBMCs; the material itself was cDNA or gDNA.

Trimming took 1 base from V and 6 from J, leaving 11 bases between them. CDR1 and CDR2 from the germline V gene are MGHRA and YSYEKL. The CDR3 has 14 residues. Membership in each cohort depended on participant-reported clinical history. Before they entered the study, exposed participants had met a COVID-19 case within 2 weeks. Libraries were prepared by immunoSEQ multiplex PCR; TCRdb keeps only in-frame clonotypes and omits some of them. The sample records about 220,000 clones, around 87% being singletons. The chain uses TRBV4-1 and TRBJ2-3, with D possibly being TRBD1 (6 bases). Material: PBMCs or T cells enriched from blood (not recorded which). The clonotype comes from a man aged 30 to 45 who had been exposed to COVID-19. In DNA, the CDR3 is TGCGCCAGCAGCCAAGGTACAGGGTCGGATACGCAGTATTTT. Translating gives CASSQGTGSDTQYF.